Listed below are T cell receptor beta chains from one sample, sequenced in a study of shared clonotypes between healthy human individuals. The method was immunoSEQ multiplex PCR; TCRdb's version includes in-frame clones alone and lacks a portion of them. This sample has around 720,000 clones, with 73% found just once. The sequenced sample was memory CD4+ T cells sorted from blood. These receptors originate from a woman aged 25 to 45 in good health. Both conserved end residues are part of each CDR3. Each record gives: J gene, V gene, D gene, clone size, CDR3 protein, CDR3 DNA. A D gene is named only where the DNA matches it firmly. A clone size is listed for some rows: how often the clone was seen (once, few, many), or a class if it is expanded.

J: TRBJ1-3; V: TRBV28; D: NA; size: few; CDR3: CASTTGSSGNTIYF; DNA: TGTGCCAGTACAACAGGGAGCTCTGGAAACACCATATATTTT
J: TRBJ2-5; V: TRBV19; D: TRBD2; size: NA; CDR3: CASSSLAGAETQYF; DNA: TGTGCCAGTAGTTCTTTAGCGGGAGCAGAGACCCAGTACTTC
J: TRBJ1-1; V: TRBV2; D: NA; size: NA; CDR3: CASSDERYWSGGNTEAFF; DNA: TGTGCCAGCAGTGACGAAAGGTATTGGTCCGGGGGCAACACTGAAGCTTTCTTT
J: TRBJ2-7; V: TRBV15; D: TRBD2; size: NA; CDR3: CATSPGLAPTYEQYF; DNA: TGTGCCACCAGTCCGGGACTAGCGCCTACCTACGAGCAGTACTTC
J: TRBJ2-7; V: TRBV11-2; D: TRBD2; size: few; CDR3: CASSFQYGRNISYEQYF; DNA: TGTGCCAGCAGCTTCCAGTACGGGAGGAACATCTCCTACGAGCAGTACTTC
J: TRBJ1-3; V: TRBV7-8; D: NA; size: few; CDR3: CASSLAVETVSGNTIYF; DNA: TGTGCCAGCAGCTTAGCGGTGGAGACAGTCTCTGGAAACACCATATATTTT
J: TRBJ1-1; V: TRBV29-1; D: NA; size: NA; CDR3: CSVEEYTEAFF; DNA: TGCAGCGTTGAGGAATACACTGAAGCTTTCTTT
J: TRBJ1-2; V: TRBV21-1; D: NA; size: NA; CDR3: CASSNMRTNYGYTF; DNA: TGTGCCAGCAGCAATATGAGAACGAACTATGGCTACACCTTC
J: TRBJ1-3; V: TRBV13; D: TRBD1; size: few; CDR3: CASSFRQGGGNTIYF; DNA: TGTGCCAGCAGCTTCCGGCAAGGGGGCGGAAACACCATATATTTT
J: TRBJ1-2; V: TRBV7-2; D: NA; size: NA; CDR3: CASSLVGRYGYTF; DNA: TGTGCCAGCAGCTTAGTAGGTCGCTATGGCTACACCTTC
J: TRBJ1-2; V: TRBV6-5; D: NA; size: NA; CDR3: CASSYFGHLNYGYTF; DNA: TGTGCCAGCAGTTACTTCGGACATCTTAATTATGGCTACACCTTC
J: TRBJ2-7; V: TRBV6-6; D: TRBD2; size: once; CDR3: CASSSITMSGKYEQYF; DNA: TGTGCCAGCAGTTCCATCACTATGAGCGGGAAGTACGAGCAGTACTTC
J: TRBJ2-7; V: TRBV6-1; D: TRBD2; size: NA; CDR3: CASSELGTNYEQYF; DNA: TGTGCCAGCAGTGAATTGGGGACTAACTACGAGCAGTACTTC
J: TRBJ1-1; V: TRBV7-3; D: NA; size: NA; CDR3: CASSRSMNTEAFF; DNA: TGTGCCAGCAGTCGCAGTATGAACACTGAAGCTTTCTTT
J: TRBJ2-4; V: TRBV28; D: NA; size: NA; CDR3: CASRKWTGGNIQYF; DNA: TGTGCCAGCAGGAAATGGACAGGAGGGAACATTCAGTACTTC
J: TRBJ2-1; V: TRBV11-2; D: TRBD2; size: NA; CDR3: CASKTTSGRNNEQFF; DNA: TGTGCCAGCAAGACTACTAGCGGGAGGAACAATGAGCAGTTCTTC
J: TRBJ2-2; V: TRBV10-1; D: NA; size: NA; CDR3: CASSAEGTSGTGELFF; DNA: TGCGCCAGCAGCGCGGAGGGGACATCGGGGACCGGGGAGCTGTTTTTT
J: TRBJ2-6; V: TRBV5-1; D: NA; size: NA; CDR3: CASRPTSGANVLTF; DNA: TGCGCCAGCAGACCGACGTCTGGGGCCAACGTCCTGACTTTC
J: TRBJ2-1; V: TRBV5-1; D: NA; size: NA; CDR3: CASSLVGAYNEQFF; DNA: TGCGCCAGCAGCTTGGTTGGGGCCTACAATGAGCAGTTCTTC
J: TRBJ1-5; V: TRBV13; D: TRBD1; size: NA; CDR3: CASSSLTNKTGYSNQPQHF; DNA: TGTGCCAGCAGCTCTCTAACTAACAAGACAGGGTATAGCAATCAGCCCCAGCATTTT
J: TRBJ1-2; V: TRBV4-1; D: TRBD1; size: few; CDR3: CASRATGLGTNYGYTF; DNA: TGCGCCAGCAGGGCGACAGGGTTGGGTACTAACTATGGCTACACCTTC
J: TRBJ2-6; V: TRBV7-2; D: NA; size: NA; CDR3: CALPSGSGANVLTF; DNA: TGTGCCCTCCCGTCCGGTTCTGGGGCCAACGTCCTGACTTTC
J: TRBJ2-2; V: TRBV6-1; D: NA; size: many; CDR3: CASKVRRNTGELFF; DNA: TGTGCCAGCAAGGTTCGGCGGAACACCGGGGAGCTGTTTTTT
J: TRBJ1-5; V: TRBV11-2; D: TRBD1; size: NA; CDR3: CASSLGQSNQPQHF; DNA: TGTGCCAGCAGCTTGGGACAGAGCAATCAGCCCCAGCATTTT
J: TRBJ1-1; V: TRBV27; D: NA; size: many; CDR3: CASSTGRGNTEAFF; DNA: TGTGCCAGCAGTACAGGAAGGGGGAACACTGAAGCTTTCTTT
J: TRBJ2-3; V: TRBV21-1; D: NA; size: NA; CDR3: CASSTAYGLAGGLVSDTQYF; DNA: TGTGCCAGCAGCACCGCATACGGGCTAGCGGGAGGACTTGTGTCAGATACGCAGTATTTT
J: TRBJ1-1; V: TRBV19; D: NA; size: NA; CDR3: CASSSRREMNTEAFF; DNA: TGTGCCAGTAGTTCCAGACGGGAGATGAACACTGAAGCTTTCTTT
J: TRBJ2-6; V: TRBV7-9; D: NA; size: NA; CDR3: CASSPGDVFSGANVLTF; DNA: TGTGCCAGCAGCCCCGGGGACGTATTCTCTGGGGCCAACGTCCTGACTTTC
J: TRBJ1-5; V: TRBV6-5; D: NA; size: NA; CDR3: CASRDTQGQPQHF; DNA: TGTGCCAGCAGAGACACTCAGGGGCAGCCCCAGCATTTT
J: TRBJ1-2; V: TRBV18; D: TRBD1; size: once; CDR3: CASSRQGTEGYTF; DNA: TGTGCCAGCTCGCGACAGGGGACGGAAGGCTACACCTTC
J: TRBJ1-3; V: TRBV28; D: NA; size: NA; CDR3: CASGSSGTRINTIYF; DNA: TGTGCCAGCGGTAGTTCCGGGACACGGATAAACACCATATATTTT
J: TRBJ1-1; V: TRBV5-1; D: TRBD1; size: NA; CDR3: CASSQDRATEAFF; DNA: TGCGCCAGCAGCCAGGACAGGGCCACTGAAGCTTTCTTT
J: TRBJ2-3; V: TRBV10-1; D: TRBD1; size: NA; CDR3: CASSEGTGAPDTQYF; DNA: TGCGCCAGCAGTGAGGGGACAGGGGCCCCAGATACGCAGTATTTT
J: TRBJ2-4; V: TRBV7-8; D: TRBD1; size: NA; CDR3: CASSLRRGGDIQYF; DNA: TGTGCCAGCAGCCTCCGCCGAGGGGGCGACATTCAGTACTTC
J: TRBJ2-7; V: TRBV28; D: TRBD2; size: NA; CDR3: CASRRLAQEQYF; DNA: TGTGCCAGCAGAAGACTAGCTCAAGAGCAGTACTTC
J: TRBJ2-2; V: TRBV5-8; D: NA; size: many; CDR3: CASRRFEGSNTGELFF; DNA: TGTGCCAGCAGGCGGTTCGAGGGGAGCAACACCGGGGAGCTGTTTTTT
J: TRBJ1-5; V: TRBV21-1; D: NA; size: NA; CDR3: CASSREGIGNQPQHF; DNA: TGTGCCAGCAGCCGTGAAGGAATCGGCAATCAGCCCCAGCATTTT
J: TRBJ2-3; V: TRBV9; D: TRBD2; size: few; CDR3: CASSPTSGSTDTQYF; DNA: TGTGCCAGCAGCCCCACTAGCGGGAGCACAGATACGCAGTATTTT
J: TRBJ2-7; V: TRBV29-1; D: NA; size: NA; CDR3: CSAGGLYEQYF; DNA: TGCAGCGCCGGGGGGCTGTACGAGCAGTACTTC
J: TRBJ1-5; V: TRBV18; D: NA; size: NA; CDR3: CASSPSADTSSQHF; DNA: TGTGCCAGCTCCCCGTCCGCGGACACGTCTTCCCAGCATTTT
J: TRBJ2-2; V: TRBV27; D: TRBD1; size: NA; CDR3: CASSPPTGTGELFF; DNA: TGTGCCAGCAGTCCCCCGACAGGGACCGGGGAGCTGTTTTTT
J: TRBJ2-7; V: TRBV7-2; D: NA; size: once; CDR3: CASFLQGGVYSYEQYF; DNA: TGTGCCAGCTTTCTACAAGGGGGGGTGTACTCCTACGAGCAGTACTTC
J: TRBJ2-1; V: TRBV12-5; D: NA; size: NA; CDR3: CASGFKYNEQFF; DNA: TGTGCTAGTGGTTTCAAATACAATGAGCAGTTCTTC